Given below is one T cell receptor beta chain in context. The time point was: persistent/refractory GD, antithyroid drugs over 5 years with positive TRAb. The authors made the TCR library using RNA they extracted from PBMCs. The authors diagnosed Graves' disease using American Thyroid Association guidelines. According to the study, TCR beta libraries were built with iRepertoire HTBI primers and CDR3-region Arm-PCR. TCRdb analysed the multiplex PCR reads with MiXCR anew, one entry per CDR3 protein. The sample yields under 500,000 distinct CDR3 sequences, less than 25% seen once. This specimen belongs to a study of regulatory T cells in long-lasting Graves disease. Between the trimmed V and J ends, which lost 6 bases and 7 bases, there was a span of 9 bases. The CDR3 has 12 amino acids.

This receptor was obtained from a female donor with Graves disease. V usage is TRBV12-3 or TRBV12-4 and J usage is TRBJ2-2; D not certain. The sequencing used peripheral blood mononuclear cells (PBMCs), collected when the disease was refractory, from a patient treated with antithyroid drugs. The CDR3: CASSQHSGELFF. DNA for the CDR3: TGTGCCAGCAGCCAGCATAGCGGGGAGCTGTTTTTT.